A selection of T cell receptor beta chains follows, all from one sample in a study of T-cell reconstitution after alpha-beta-depleted transplantation in children. TCRdb called the PCR reads again in MiXCR, with one record for every CDR3 protein. This table holds 600,000 to 700,000 distinct CDR3 sequences, less than 15% found once. The specimen comprised PBMCs, sampled before TCRalphabeta/CD19-depleted stem cell transplant. Every receptor here comes from a girl aged 2 to 9 with congenital amegakaryocytic thrombocytopenia, due to receive a stem cell transplant. Both conserved end residues are part of each CDR3. Each record gives: V gene, clone size, D gene, J gene, CDR3 DNA, CDR3 protein. The D gene is left open where the match is weak. Size is stated for part of the rows, as once, few or many counts, or as a class when the clone is expanded.

V gene: TRBV5-1
clone size: many
D gene: TRBD2
J gene: TRBJ2-3
CDR3 DNA: TGCGCCAGCAGCGGAACTAGCGGGAGAACGTCAGATACGCAGTATTTT
CDR3 protein: CASSGTSGRTSDTQYF

V gene: TRBV7-2
clone size: few
D gene: .
J gene: TRBJ1-2
CDR3 DNA: TGTGCCAGCAGCTTAGTGGGAGCCGGCTATGGCTACACCTTC
CDR3 protein: CASSLVGAGYGYTF

V gene: TRBV27
clone size: few
D gene: .
J gene: TRBJ2-1
CDR3 DNA: TGTGCCAGCAGCTGGTCGGCCATTATCAATGAGCAGTTCTTC
CDR3 protein: CASSWSAIINEQFF

V gene: TRBV24-1
clone size: .
D gene: .
J gene: TRBJ2-7
CDR3 DNA: TGTGCCACCAGTGATAACAACGGGGCTCGGGACGAGCAGTACTTC
CDR3 protein: CATSDNNGARDEQYF

V gene: TRBV28
clone size: few
D gene: .
J gene: TRBJ2-7
CDR3 DNA: TGTGCCAGCAGTTTAGTTGTTTTGACTGCAGGCTACGAGCAGTACTTC
CDR3 protein: CASSLVVLTAGYEQYF

V gene: TRBV29-1
clone size: few
D gene: .
J gene: TRBJ2-5
CDR3 DNA: TGCAGCGTTGATGAGGGCGGGAAAGAGACCCAGTACTTC
CDR3 protein: CSVDEGGKETQYF

V gene: TRBV10-3
clone size: few
D gene: TRBD1
J gene: TRBJ1-5
CDR3 DNA: TGTGCCACCCGGGGACAGAGCAATCAGCCCCAGCATTTT
CDR3 protein: CATRGQSNQPQHF

V gene: TRBV28
clone size: many
D gene: TRBD2
J gene: TRBJ2-5
CDR3 DNA: TGTGCCAGCAGTTTCCCAGGAGCGGGAAAAGAGACCCAGTACTTC
CDR3 protein: CASSFPGAGKETQYF

V gene: TRBV5-4
clone size: few
D gene: .
J gene: TRBJ1-1
CDR3 DNA: TGTGCCAGCAGCTTGGGGTCAGGGGAGACTGAAGCTTTCTTT
CDR3 protein: CASSLGSGETEAFF

V gene: TRBV2
clone size: many
D gene: .
J gene: TRBJ1-5
CDR3 DNA: TGTGCCAGCAGTGAACTACAGGGCAATCAGCCCCAGCATTTT
CDR3 protein: CASSELQGNQPQHF

V gene: TRBV7-9
clone size: .
D gene: .
J gene: TRBJ2-3
CDR3 DNA: TGTGCCAGCAGACAATCTTGGGGGGACCACATCACAGATACGCAGTATTTT
CDR3 protein: CASRQSWGDHITDTQYF

V gene: TRBV5-1
clone size: .
D gene: TRBD2
J gene: TRBJ2-3
CDR3 DNA: TGCGCCTGGAGAGGTAGCGGGAGGGCCGGAGTCGGAACAGATACGCAGTATTTT
CDR3 protein: CAWRGSGRAGVGTDTQYF

V gene: TRBV3-1
clone size: .
D gene: .
J gene: TRBJ2-7
CDR3 DNA: TGTGCCAGCAGCCATGTTCCAGGGGATACCGAGCAGTACTTC
CDR3 protein: CASSHVPGDTEQYF

V gene: TRBV20-1
clone size: many
D gene: TRBD2
J gene: TRBJ2-1
CDR3 DNA: TGCAGTGCTATCCCGCAATATAGCGGGAAGTACGATGAGCAGTTCTTC
CDR3 protein: CSAIPQYSGKYDEQFF

V gene: TRBV5-1
clone size: few
D gene: .
J gene: TRBJ1-3
CDR3 DNA: TGCGCCAGCAGCTTGAGCAGATCCTCTGGAAACACCATATATTTT
CDR3 protein: CASSLSRSSGNTIYF